One sample yielded the 3 T cell receptor beta chains listed below, sequenced in a study of patients and donors after allogeneic stem cell transplantation. TCRdb re-derived calls from the RT-PCR reads in MiXCR, one entry per CDR3 protein. The sample has approximately 170,000 distinct CDR3 sequences; approximately 25% are singletons. Sequencing was performed on blood, either unsorted or a sorted T cell fraction (not recorded which). The receptors shown here come from a human donor who was either an allogeneic HSCT recipient or a stem cell or donor lymphocyte infusion donor (not recorded which). It is not recorded whose cells these are; they may come from a transplant donor.

This clonotype was seen only a few times. The chain carries TRBV20-1 and TRBJ2-1, with D possibly TRBD2 on 7 matching bases. The CDR3 has 17 amino acids. V dropped 6 bases and J dropped 0 bases, with 21 bases sitting between them. Germline-derived CDR1 and CDR2 are DFQATT and SNEGSKA (reference sequence). DNA of the CDR3: TGCAGTGCCACACACCTGGTACGGGGGGCCTCCTACAATGAGCAGTTCTTC. Translating it yields CSATHLVRGASYNEQFF.

The table lists this clonotype with a few counts. The gene calls are TRBV7-8 and TRBJ2-3; TRBD2 aligns across 9 bases. Germline V gene sequence: CDR1 SGHVS, CDR2 FQNEAQ. The CDR3 contains 17 residues. After removal of 2 bases from V and 3 bases from J, the junction contained 9 bases not matched to a gene. The DNA for the CDR3 is TGTGCCAGCAGCTTATCGCCCCTAGCGGGGCTGACAGATACGCAGTATTTT. It encodes CASSLSPLAGLTDTQYF.

The rearrangement uses TRBV4-3 and TRBJ2-2, with TRBD2 identical over 8 bases. Looked up from germline, CDR1 is LGHNA and CDR2 is YSLEER. V lost 0 bases to trimming and J lost 0 bases; unmatched junction nucleotides: 6. The CDR3 consists of 18 residues. The DNA of the CDR3 is TGCGCCAGCAGCCAAGATCGGTTAGCGGGATCGAACACCGGGGAGCTGTTTTTT. Its protein is CASSQDRLAGSNTGELFF.